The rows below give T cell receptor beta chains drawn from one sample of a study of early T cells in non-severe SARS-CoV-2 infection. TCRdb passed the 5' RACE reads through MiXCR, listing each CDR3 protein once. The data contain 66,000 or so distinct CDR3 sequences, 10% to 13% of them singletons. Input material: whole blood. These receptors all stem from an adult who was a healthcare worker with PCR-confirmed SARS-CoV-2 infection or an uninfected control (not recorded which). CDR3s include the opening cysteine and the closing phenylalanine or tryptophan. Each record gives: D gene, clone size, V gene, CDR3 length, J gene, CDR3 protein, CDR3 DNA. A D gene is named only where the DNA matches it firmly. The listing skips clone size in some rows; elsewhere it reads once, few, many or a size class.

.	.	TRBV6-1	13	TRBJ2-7	CASSAQGGYEQYF	TGTGCCAGCAGCGCCCAGGGGGGCTACGAGCAGTACTTC
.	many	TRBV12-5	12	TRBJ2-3	CASGIVTDTQYF	TGTGCTAGTGGTATCGTTACAGATACGCAGTATTTT
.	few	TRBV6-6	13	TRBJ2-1	CASGAERYNEQFF	TGTGCCAGTGGAGCGGAAAGGTACAATGAGCAGTTCTTC
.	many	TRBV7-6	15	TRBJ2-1	CASSRRVAAWNEQFF	TGTGCCAGCAGCCGACGGGTGGCAGCCTGGAATGAGCAGTTCTTC
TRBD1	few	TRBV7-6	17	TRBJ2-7	CASSLGVGQGSTYEQYF	TGTGCCAGCAGCTTAGGTGTAGGACAGGGGAGCACCTACGAGCAGTACTTC
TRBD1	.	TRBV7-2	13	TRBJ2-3	CASSWTGTDTQYF	TGTGCCAGCAGCTGGACAGGGACAGATACGCAGTATTTT
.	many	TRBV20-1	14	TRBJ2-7	CSAPRPGIRDEQYF	TGCAGTGCTCCCCGCCCGGGAATCAGGGACGAGCAGTACTTC
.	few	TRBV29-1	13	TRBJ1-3	CSVESGSGNTIYF	TGCAGCGTTGAATCGGGCTCTGGAAACACCATATATTTT
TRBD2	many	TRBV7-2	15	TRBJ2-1	CASSLDSGTRNEQFF	TGTGCCAGCAGCTTAGATTCCGGGACTAGGAATGAGCAGTTCTTC
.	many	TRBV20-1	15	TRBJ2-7	CSARAPDSPSYEQYF	TGCAGTGCTAGAGCGCCGGACAGTCCTTCCTACGAGCAGTACTTC
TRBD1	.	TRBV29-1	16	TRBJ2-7	CSVRHRTGGIGYEQYF	TGCAGCGTACGACACCGGACAGGGGGCATAGGCTACGAGCAGTACTTC
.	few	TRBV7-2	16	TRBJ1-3	CASSLGDGFSGNTIYF	TGTGCCAGCAGCTTAGGCGACGGGTTTAGCGGAAACACCATATATTTT
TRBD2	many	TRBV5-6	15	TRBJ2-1	CASSLTSGGAVSLFF	TGTGCCAGCAGCTTGACTAGCGGGGGGGCTGTCTCTCTGTTCTTC
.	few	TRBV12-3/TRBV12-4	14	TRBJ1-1	CASHDTDTNTEAFF	TGTGCCAGCCACGATACCGATACGAACACTGAAGCTTTCTTT
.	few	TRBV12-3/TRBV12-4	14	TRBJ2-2	CASSLGWGAGELFF	TGTGCCAGCAGTTTAGGCTGGGGGGCCGGGGAGCTGTTTTTT
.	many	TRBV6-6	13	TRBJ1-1	CASSPVLDVEAFF	TGTGCCAGCAGCCCGGTTTTAGACGTAGAAGCTTTCTTT